Listed below are T cell receptor beta chains from one sample, sequenced in a study of CD8 T cells in Susac syndrome. A single record per CDR3 protein comes from TCRdb applying MiXCR to the immunoSEQ multiplex PCR reads. Of 400,000 or so distinct CDR3 sequences listed, approximately 89% were seen once; the top ten hold 0.09% to 0.15%. Sequencing input: CD8+ T cells from PBMCs. These receptors all come from a human donor with multiple sclerosis. CDR3s include the opening cysteine and the closing phenylalanine or tryptophan. The order of the fields is clone size, V gene, J gene, D gene, CDR3 protein, CDR3 DNA. The D gene is left open where the match is weak. Only part of the rows carry a size: once, few, many, or a class if the clone is expanded.

clone size: .
V gene: TRBV18
J gene: TRBJ2-4
D gene: .
CDR3 protein: CASSSKDSLAKNIQYF
CDR3 DNA: TGTGCCAGCTCATCTAAGGACTCCTTAGCCAAAAACATTCAGTACTTC

clone size: .
V gene: TRBV27
J gene: TRBJ1-2
D gene: .
CDR3 protein: CASALLRGLGDGYTF
CDR3 DNA: TGTGCCAGCGCTCTCTTACGGGGGTTAGGGGATGGCTACACCTTC

clone size: .
V gene: TRBV5-1
J gene: TRBJ2-1
D gene: TRBD2
CDR3 protein: CASRLGGSSYNEQFF
CDR3 DNA: TGCGCCAGCAGATTGGGGGGGAGCTCCTACAATGAGCAGTTCTTC

clone size: .
V gene: TRBV19
J gene: TRBJ2-5
D gene: .
CDR3 protein: CASTGDQETQYF
CDR3 DNA: TGTGCCAGTACAGGAGACCAAGAGACCCAGTACTTC

clone size: .
V gene: TRBV7-9
J gene: TRBJ2-1
D gene: TRBD1
CDR3 protein: CASSDTGQPIYNEQFF
CDR3 DNA: TGTGCCAGCAGCGATACGGGACAGCCGATTTACAATGAGCAGTTCTTC

clone size: .
V gene: TRBV7-9
J gene: TRBJ1-1
D gene: .
CDR3 protein: CASSQEQGYMNTEAFF
CDR3 DNA: TGTGCCAGCAGTCAGGAGCAGGGTTACATGAACACTGAAGCTTTCTTT

clone size: .
V gene: TRBV4-1
J gene: TRBJ1-1
D gene: TRBD1
CDR3 protein: CASSPLGSTGQAFF
CDR3 DNA: TGCGCCAGCAGCCCCTTAGGCTCGACAGGGCAAGCTTTCTTT

clone size: .
V gene: TRBV6-1
J gene: TRBJ2-3
D gene: TRBD2
CDR3 protein: CASSGLSGTSGGTSTDTQYF
CDR3 DNA: TGTGCCAGCAGTGGGCTTTCCGGGACTAGCGGGGGGACAAGCACAGATACGCAGTATTTT

clone size: .
V gene: TRBV19
J gene: TRBJ1-1
D gene: TRBD1
CDR3 protein: CASSIQGADTEAFF
CDR3 DNA: TGTGCCAGTAGTATACAGGGGGCCGACACTGAAGCTTTCTTT

clone size: .
V gene: TRBV30
J gene: TRBJ2-1
D gene: .
CDR3 protein: CAWDTGSSYNEQFF
CDR3 DNA: TGTGCCTGGGATACAGGGAGCTCCTACAATGAGCAGTTCTTC

clone size: .
V gene: TRBV5-4
J gene: TRBJ2-2
D gene: .
CDR3 protein: CASSPGRPGELFF
CDR3 DNA: TGTGCCAGCAGCCCGGGCCGTCCCGGGGAGCTGTTTTTT

clone size: .
V gene: TRBV10-3
J gene: TRBJ2-2
D gene: TRBD1
CDR3 protein: CAIRTGSNTGELFF
CDR3 DNA: TGTGCCATCAGGACAGGGTCGAACACCGGGGAGCTGTTTTTT

clone size: .
V gene: TRBV20-1
J gene: TRBJ2-7
D gene: TRBD2
CDR3 protein: CSARTSRTYEQYF
CDR3 DNA: TGCAGTGCTCGGACTAGCAGAACCTACGAGCAGTACTTC

clone size: .
V gene: TRBV4-1
J gene: TRBJ1-1
D gene: TRBD1
CDR3 protein: CASSQVVDRGPWTEAFF
CDR3 DNA: TGCGCCAGCAGCCAAGTAGTGGACAGGGGCCCGTGGACTGAAGCTTTCTTT

clone size: .
V gene: TRBV27
J gene: TRBJ1-1
D gene: .
CDR3 protein: CASSLSTWGVPEAFF
CDR3 DNA: TGTGCCAGCAGTTTATCGACATGGGGGGTCCCTGAAGCTTTCTTT

clone size: few
V gene: TRBV5-4
J gene: TRBJ2-4
D gene: .
CDR3 protein: CASSLGGENIQYF
CDR3 DNA: TGTGCCAGCAGCTTGGGCGGAGAAAACATTCAGTACTTC

clone size: .
V gene: TRBV27
J gene: TRBJ1-6
D gene: .
CDR3 protein: CASSQTYNSPLHF
CDR3 DNA: TGTGCCAGCAGTCAAACCTATAATTCACCCCTCCACTTT

clone size: .
V gene: TRBV27
J gene: TRBJ1-2
D gene: .
CDR3 protein: CASRKTEYGYTF
CDR3 DNA: TGTGCCAGCAGAAAAACAGAGTATGGCTACACCTTC

clone size: few
V gene: TRBV11-2
J gene: TRBJ2-5
D gene: TRBD1
CDR3 protein: CASSLEERTGAFYQETQYF
CDR3 DNA: TGTGCCAGCAGCTTAGAGGAGAGGACAGGGGCTTTTTACCAAGAGACCCAGTACTTC

clone size: .
V gene: TRBV27
J gene: TRBJ2-1
D gene: TRBD2
CDR3 protein: CASSSPDLAGIYNEQFF
CDR3 DNA: TGTGCCAGCAGTTCCCCCGACCTAGCGGGGATATACAATGAGCAGTTCTTC

clone size: few
V gene: TRBV4-1
J gene: TRBJ2-7
D gene: .
CDR3 protein: CASSQGAGQSYEQYF
CDR3 DNA: TGCGCCAGCAGCCAAGGGGCCGGTCAATCCTACGAGCAGTACTTC

clone size: .
V gene: TRBV12-3/TRBV12-4
J gene: TRBJ2-2
D gene: .
CDR3 protein: CASPSPWGSTGELFF
CDR3 DNA: TGTGCCAGCCCTTCCCCTTGGGGATCCACCGGGGAGCTGTTTTTT

clone size: few
V gene: TRBV4-1
J gene: TRBJ2-7
D gene: .
CDR3 protein: CASSGGPWGVGYEQYF
CDR3 DNA: TGCGCCAGCAGCGGGGGTCCTTGGGGAGTCGGGTACGAGCAGTACTTC

clone size: few
V gene: TRBV6-1
J gene: TRBJ2-7
D gene: .
CDR3 protein: CASRDKSSYEQYF
CDR3 DNA: TGTGCCAGCAGGGACAAGAGCTCCTACGAGCAGTACTTC

clone size: .
V gene: TRBV5-1
J gene: TRBJ2-1
D gene: TRBD1
CDR3 protein: CASSLTNDRGFYNEQFF
CDR3 DNA: TGCGCCAGCAGCTTGACCAACGACAGGGGGTTCTACAATGAGCAGTTCTTC

clone size: .
V gene: TRBV20-1
J gene: TRBJ2-7
D gene: TRBD2
CDR3 protein: CSARGITSGGYEQYF
CDR3 DNA: TGCAGTGCTAGAGGCATTACTAGCGGTGGGTACGAGCAGTACTTC

clone size: .
V gene: TRBV6-1
J gene: TRBJ2-2
D gene: .
CDR3 protein: CASLPSRDSFRSGELFF
CDR3 DNA: TGTGCCAGCCTACCGTCCCGGGACTCTTTTAGGTCCGGGGAGCTGTTTTTT